Included here is one T cell receptor beta chain sequence, with context. This clonotype showed up just once. Its antigen target is currently unknown. No base qualities exist here, and no much larger clone lies one base off it. V is shortened by 5 bases, J by 6 bases, and the region joining them spans 16 bases. CDR1 and CDR2 are read off the germline V gene as SGHVS and FNYEAQ. The CDR3 numbers 14 residues from cysteine through phenylalanine. Of all the DNA, just the CDR3 is kept, 42 bases in frame from base 1. Library construction relied on 5' RACE. Sequenced on an Illumina HiSeq 2500. A second PCR of about 7 to 12 cycles was performed with a sample-barcoded 5' primer and a J-beta primer mix. Each TCR beta cDNA molecule received a unique molecular identifier from a template-switch 5' adaptor carrying 12 random nucleotides. Each sample yielded at least 3 million CDR3-containing paired-end reads. All of the RNA was converted into first-strand cDNA using the Mint cDNA synthesis kit, with a TRBC-specific oligonucleotide serving as the primer. After uracil-DNA glycosylase treatment, a first 18-cycle PCR used universal primers M1SS and BC2_uni_R on all cDNA. The source study handled its data this way. Normalization of each sample was performed by random selection of 1 million high-quality reads, each carrying a distinct molecular identifier. Reads with shared molecular identifiers were discarded instead of being binned into consensus sequences. MiTCR, set to a Q25 quality threshold and the strictest error-elimination algorithm, was used for CDR3 identification, clonotype clustering and error correction. A nonparametric unseen species model with Euler transformation was used to estimate a lower bound on total TCR beta diversity. TCRdb handled the public reads itself, with Q25 trimming in fastp and clone calling in MiXCR, and kept productive beta chains. Each CDR3 protein appears once, grouped with its most common genes and DNA. TCRdb assigned the V and J calls; the authors' analysis was not used. A total of 950,000 to 1,200,000 distinct CDR3 sequences appear in this sample, more than 30% of them only once. The ten largest clones take up around 13% of the sample.

The entry originates in a study of blood T cells in healthy people across ages (dated by TCRdb to the mid-2010s). Background for the entire study: In model experiments, template switching captured about one uniquely barcoded TCR beta cDNA molecule for every two T cells. Using the same blood draw, the study looked at two additional independent replicas of 1 million unique cDNA reads for two donors, one aged 18 to 30 and the other aged 80 or older. Donors were grouped into four age groups: young (average 16 years), middle-aged (about 40), aged (approximately 67) and long-lived (over 80). To avoid experimental bias, donors of different ages were distributed randomly across sequencing lanes. The study measured age-related changes in TCR beta repertoire diversity using deep sequencing normalized with unique cDNA molecular identifiers.

The investigation overall reported the following: Observed TCR beta diversity correlated strongly with the percentage of naive T cells measured by flow cytometry. Donor CMV infection status was unknown, potentially confounding age-related changes in expanded clonotypes. Compared with the aged group, more naive CD4+ T cells, fewer expanded clones and increased TCR diversity were shown by the long-lived group, suggesting age selection. Observed TCR beta diversity per million T cells fell roughly linearly with age, and a significant reduction was already apparent by age about 36. Total diversity estimates from one million sequenced T cells were considered lower bounds and underestimates. Conclusive comparison of naive and antigen-experienced compartments was prevented by the profiling of bulk unsorted PBMCs.

Donors were 39 systemically healthy Caucasian individuals from Russia aged 6 to 90 years. Around 10 milliliters of peripheral blood were collected from each donor into EDTA-treated Vacutainer tubes. Ficoll-Paque density-gradient centrifugation was used to isolate PBMCs, with at least 6.5 million per sample. Trizol reagent was used to extract total RNA from the PBMCs, yielding at least 5.5 micrograms per sample. Naive CD45RAhigh/CD27high T cell percentages were measured by flow cytometry on a PBMC aliquot from every donor. The source is a man younger than 35 in good health. Sequences were obtained from blood. Recombination linked TRBV7-6 to TRBJ1-1; the D region possibly corresponds to TRBD1 (6 bases align). DNA sequence: TGTGCCAGCAGCCCGAAGGGGGGGGGCCCTGAAGCTTTCTTT. It codes for CASSPKGGGPEAFF.